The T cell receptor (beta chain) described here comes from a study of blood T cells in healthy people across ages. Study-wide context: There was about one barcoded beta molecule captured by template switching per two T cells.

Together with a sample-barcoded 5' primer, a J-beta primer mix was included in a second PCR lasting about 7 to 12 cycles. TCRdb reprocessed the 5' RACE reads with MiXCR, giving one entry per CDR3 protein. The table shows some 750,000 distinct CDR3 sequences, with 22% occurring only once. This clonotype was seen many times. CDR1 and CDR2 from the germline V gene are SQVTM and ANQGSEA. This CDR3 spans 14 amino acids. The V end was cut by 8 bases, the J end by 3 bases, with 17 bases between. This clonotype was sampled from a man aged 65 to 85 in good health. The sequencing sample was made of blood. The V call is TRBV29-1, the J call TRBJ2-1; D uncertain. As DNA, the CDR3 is TGCAGCTTGGGGTCGGTAGCTGACTACAATGAGCAGTTCTTC. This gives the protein CSLGSVADYNEQFF.